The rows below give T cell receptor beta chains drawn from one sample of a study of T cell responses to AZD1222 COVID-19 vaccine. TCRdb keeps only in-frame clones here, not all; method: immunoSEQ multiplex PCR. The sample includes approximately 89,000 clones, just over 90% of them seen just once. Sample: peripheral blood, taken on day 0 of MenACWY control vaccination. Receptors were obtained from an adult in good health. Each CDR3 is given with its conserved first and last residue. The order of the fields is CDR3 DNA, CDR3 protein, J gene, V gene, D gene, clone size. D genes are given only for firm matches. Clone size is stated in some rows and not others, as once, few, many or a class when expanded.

TGTGCCAGCAGCTTCCAGGAGGGAGCAGATGGCTACACCTTC,CASSFQEGADGYTF,TRBJ1-2,TRBV5-5,.,once
TGTGCCAGCAGCCTAAGACAGGGTGGACTAGGATCCTCCGAGCAGTACTTC,CASSLRQGGLGSSEQYF,TRBJ2-7,TRBV7-8,.,few
TGTGCCAGCAGATTTATCACCGGAACTGAAGCTTTCTTT,CASRFITGTEAFF,TRBJ1-1,TRBV6-5,.,.
TGCAGCGTTGCCCACATAGCGGGAGCCCCGATCGAGCAGTTCTTC,CSVAHIAGAPIEQFF,TRBJ2-1,TRBV29-1,TRBD2,.
TGTGCCAGCAGTTACTGGGGGGCGGGAACTAATGAAAAACTGTTTTTT,CASSYWGAGTNEKLFF,TRBJ1-4,TRBV6-6,.,.
TGTGCCCGCCTCCGCGGCTCCTACGAGCAGTACTTC,CARLRGSYEQYF,TRBJ2-7,TRBV27,.,.
TGTGCCAGCAGTTTTGAGGGCAGGGGAGGGGATCAGCCCCAGCATTTT,CASSFEGRGGDQPQHF,TRBJ1-5,TRBV28,.,.
TGTGCCAGCAGTTTGGAGTTCCGGACAGGGGGCTTTGTGAATCAGCCCCAGCATTTT,CASSLEFRTGGFVNQPQHF,TRBJ1-5,TRBV6-2/TRBV6-3,TRBD1,few
TGTGCCAGCAGCCTCAACTACGAGCAGTACTTC,CASSLNYEQYF,TRBJ2-7,TRBV12-3/TRBV12-4,.,once
TGTGCCAGCAGTGGGACAGGCGCTGAAGCTTTCTTT,CASSGTGAEAFF,TRBJ1-1,TRBV28,TRBD1,.
TGTGCCAGCAGCTTAGGGACAGGGATTGCGGAGACCCAGTACTTC,CASSLGTGIAETQYF,TRBJ2-5,TRBV11-2,TRBD1,.
TGTGCCAGCCGGGATCGATGGATCACTGAAGCTTTCTTT,CASRDRWITEAFF,TRBJ1-1,TRBV11-2,.,.
TGTGCTAGTGGGATGGAGTCTAGCACAGATACGCAGTATTTT,CASGMESSTDTQYF,TRBJ2-3,TRBV12-5,.,.
TGTGCCAGCAGCTTAACGAGGCTAGGACAGGCGTTAACTGAAGCTTTCTTT,CASSLTRLGQALTEAFF,TRBJ1-1,TRBV11-2,TRBD1,.
TGTGCCAGCAGTTTACAGGGGATAGGTGGAAACACCATATATTTT,CASSLQGIGGNTIYF,TRBJ1-3,TRBV27,.,.
TGTGCCAGCAGCGTAGTTCCTACTCTCACCAATGAGCAGTTCTTC,CASSVVPTLTNEQFF,TRBJ2-1,TRBV9,.,.
TGCGCCAGCAGCCCTGAAGCGGCAGGGAGGGGGAAGACCCAGTACTTC,CASSPEAAGRGKTQYF,TRBJ2-5,TRBV5-1,.,.
TGTGCCAGCAGCTTAGGGTGGGGACTAGCGGGAAAGAGGGAGCAGTTCTTC,CASSLGWGLAGKREQFF,TRBJ2-1,TRBV13,TRBD2,.
TGTGCCAGCAGCTTAGGTGGGACAGCCACCTACGAGCAGTACTTC,CASSLGGTATYEQYF,TRBJ2-7,TRBV7-9,TRBD1,.
TGTGCCAGCAGCTTTCGACTAGCGGCAGATACGCAGTATTTT,CASSFRLAADTQYF,TRBJ2-3,TRBV7-2,TRBD2,.
TGTGCCAGCAGTGAGGGGAACACCGGGGAGCTGTTTTTT,CASSEGNTGELFF,TRBJ2-2,TRBV2,.,.
TGTGCCAGCAGAAACAGCCTGAACACTGAAGCTTTCTTT,CASRNSLNTEAFF,TRBJ1-1,TRBV28,.,.
TGTGCCACCAGTGATTCCCAGGGCGGGAGTACACATGAGCAGTTCTTC,CATSDSQGGSTHEQFF,TRBJ2-1,TRBV24-1,TRBD2,.
TGTGCCAGCAGTTACTTTCAGGGGCCGCAGTATTTT,CASSYFQGPQYF,TRBJ2-3,TRBV6-5,.,medium-sized
TGTGCCAGCAGCGTAGGGGCGGGAGGAGGCAATGAGCAGTTCTTC,CASSVGAGGGNEQFF,TRBJ2-1,TRBV9,TRBD2,once
TGTGCCAGCAGCATCCGCGGCGCAGGGGGTTCTGCCGGGGAGCTGTTTTTT,CASSIRGAGGSAGELFF,TRBJ2-2,TRBV7-2,TRBD1,.
TGTGCCAGCAGCTCCACAGTGGGACCTGAAGCTTTCTTT,CASSSTVGPEAFF,TRBJ1-1,TRBV5-4,.,once
TGTGCCAGCAGCCAAGATGCGTTGGGACAGGGGTGGTCAGAGACCCAGTACTTC,CASSQDALGQGWSETQYF,TRBJ2-5,TRBV14,TRBD1,.